One sample yielded the 8 T cell receptor beta chains listed below, sequenced in a study of blood T cell repertoires in COVID-19. Sequencing was performed with immunoSEQ multiplex PCR; in TCRdb, only in-frame clones are kept and a portion is missing. The data contain a few hundred thousand clones, approximately 87% of them singletons. The sample comprised peripheral blood. The source of these receptors is a human donor in a cohort sampled during active COVID-19.

The chain uses TRBV5-5 and TRBJ2-7; D unclear. The V gene lost 3 bases and the J gene lost 2 bases, with 18 bases spanning the gap. This CDR3 region has 16 residues. CDR1 is SGHKS, CDR2 YYEKEE, per germline (reference sequence). CDR3 region: CASSYVRSGRAYEQYF. The CDR3 bases are TGTGCCAGCAGCTACGTAAGGAGTGGCAGAGCCTACGAGCAGTACTTC.

This chain links TRBV7-2 with TRBJ2-1, with D maybe TRBD2 (6 bases). Germline V gene lookup returns CDR1 SGHTA and CDR2 FQGNSA. CDR3 length equals 15 residues. Between the trimmed V and J ends, which lost 6 bases and 9 bases, there was a span of 21 bases. CDR3 coding DNA: TGTGCCAGCAGTAATTCCTTTGTTCGGCGGGGTGAGCAGTTCTTC. Its protein is CASSNSFVRRGEQFF.

The chain uses TRBV28 and TRBJ2-5; tentatively, D is TRBD2 (5 bases). The CDR3 totals 14 residues. Germline assignment: CDR1 MDHEN and CDR2 SYDVKM. Trimming removed 8 bases at V and 4 bases at J, with 17 bases between. In DNA form, the CDR3 reads TGTGCCAGCCACGGACCCAGAGGGCGAGAGACCCAGTACTTC. Protein product: CASHGPRGRETQYF.

The chain has TRBV19 and TRBJ2-5; the D gene is possibly TRBD1 (6 bases). CDR3 length: 14 amino acids. Trimming stripped 4 bases from V and 1 base from J, with 10 bases between. Per germline, CDR1 LNHDA and CDR2 SQIVND (reference sequence). The CDR3 reads CASSKTGVQETQYF. CDR3 DNA sequence: TGTGCCAGTAGTAAGACAGGAGTCCAAGAGACCCAGTACTTC.

V gene TRBV27 combines with J gene TRBJ2-5; 8 bases line up with TRBD2. Germline V lookup: CDR1 MNHEY, CDR2 SMNVEV (reference sequence). The J segment lost 3 bases and the V segment lost 3 bases, leaving 6 bases of the junction unmatched. CDR3 length: 15 residues. CDR3: CASSFVGGGEETQYF. In DNA, the CDR3 is TGTGCCAGCAGTTTTGTCGGGGGGGGCGAAGAGACCCAGTACTTC.

The chain links TRBV5-4 to TRBJ1-4, with D tentatively TRBD1 (5 bases). Trimming cost V 4 bases and J 5 bases, with 9 bases left between them. Germline V CDR1 and CDR2: SGHNT, YYREEE (reference sequence). The CDR3 sequence is 13 residues long. The CDR3, as DNA: TGTGCCAGCAGCAGGGGCCAAAATGAAAAACTGTTTTTT. Its protein product is CASSRGQNEKLFF. Full variable domain (outside the CDR3, taken from reference TRBV5-4 and TRBJ1-4): ETGVTQSPTHLIKTRGQQVTLRCSSQSGHNTVSWYQQALGQGPQFIFQYYREEENGRGNFPPRFSGLQFPNYSSELNVNALELDDSALYLCASSRGQNEKLFFGSGTQLSVL.

The rearrangement uses TRBV2 and TRBJ2-5; the D gene is possibly TRBD2 (5 bases). V was pared by 4 bases and J by 2 bases, with 11 bases between. The CDR3 has 14 amino acids. In germline, CDR1 is SNHLY, CDR2 FYNNEI. The DNA for the CDR3 is TGTGCCAGCAGTGGAGGGTGGAATCAAGAGACCCAGTACTTC. Protein product: CASSGGWNQETQYF.

This clone was observed many times. This rearrangement joins TRBV7-8 to TRBJ2-1, with TRBD2 matching over 8 bases. Looked up from germline, CDR1 is SGHVS and CDR2 is FQNEAQ. V gave up 4 bases and J gave up 7 bases; unmatched junction bases: 15. This CDR3 is built from 17 residues. The CDR3 DNA reads TGTGCCAGCAGCTCCGAAGATACGGGGGGGGGCCGAAATGAGCAGTTCTTC. Its protein product is CASSSEDTGGGRNEQFF. Filled out from reference TRBV7-8 and TRBJ2-1, the complete variable domain reads GAGVSQSPRYKVAKRGQDVALRCDPISGHVSLFWYQQALGQGPEFLTYFQNEAQLDKSGLPSDRFFAERPEGSVSTLKIQRTQQEDSAVYLCASSSEDTGGGRNEQFFGPGTRLTVL.